A single T cell receptor (beta chain) is shown here with its context. CDR3 length: 15 residues. Between the trimmed V and J ends, which lost 4 bases and 2 bases, there was a span of 15 bases. CDR1 and CDR2 from the germline V gene are SGHNT and YYREEE (reference sequence). In the original analysis: For nucleated cells, counts were estimated from reference gene primer amplification. Only in-frame clones appear in the TCRdb table, and some are missing; sequencing was by immunoSEQ multiplex PCR. Clone size and V and J calls were adopted from that table, with D and trimming inferred from the DNA. The sample shows about 130,000 clones, about 80% of them seen only once. This entry comes from a study of blood T cell repertoires in COVID-19. In the study overall: The United States, Italy and Spain were the sources of the acute and convalescent COVID-19 samples. PBMCs, B-cell-depleted T cells, or T cells provided the cDNA or gDNA that made up the material.

The genes are TRBV5-4 and TRBJ1-1; D perhaps matches TRBD1 (5 bases). Material for sequencing was peripheral blood. The TCR comes from a man aged 35 to 55 with active or convalescent COVID-19. The CDR3 spells CASSQGPGLNTEAFF. The CDR3 DNA is TGTGCCAGCAGCCAAGGGCCAGGGTTAAACACTGAAGCTTTCTTT.